Included here is one TCR beta chain sequence, with context. What it binds is not known. These data originate in a study of CD8+ T cells in alopecia areata. Extraction of RNA preceded its reverse transcription into cDNA, which served as the sequencing template. TCRdb keeps only in-frame clones here, not all; method: immunoSEQ multiplex PCR. Of some 130,000 clones in the sample, 58% were seen once. Study-level findings and limits: Clonality exceeded that of normal scalp in lesional scalp, most notably in alopecia totalis/universalis.

Peripheral blood, together with lesional scalp punch biopsies, was collected from alopecia areata patients. PBMC-derived CD4+ and CD8+ T cells were sorted. The V end lost 6 bases, the J end lost 4 bases, and 12 bases lay between the germline ends. The CDR3 contains 13 residues. CDR1 and CDR2 (germline): SGHTA, FQGNSA. V is TRBV7-2 and J is TRBJ2-5; D is possibly TRBD2 (6 bases). Sequencing was performed on CD4+ T cells sorted from blood, taken at week 0. The receptor was isolated from a human donor with alopecia areata. The CDR3 DNA reads TGTGCCAGCAGACTAGCCCCTCCAGAGACCCAGTACTTC. Translated, it gives CASRLAPPETQYF.